Below, 17 T cell receptor beta chains from the same sample are listed, as sequenced in a study of T cells expressing NK-cell markers. With the 5' RACE reads reprocessed, TCRdb shows one record per CDR3 protein and no DNA. The sample totals some 140,000 distinct CDR3 sequences. The sample consisted of blood T cells: a sorted CD56 or NKG2C T cell subset, CD4+ or CD8+ T cells, or bulk PBMC T cells (not recorded which). These receptors were taken from a woman aged 45-59 years in good health.

The CDR3 region is CATSESANYGYTF. The rearrangement joins TRBV24-1 to TRBJ1-2. Germline V lookup: CDR1 KGHDR, CDR2 SFDVKD. This CDR3 has 13 amino acids.

This sequence joins TRBV5-6 and TRBJ2-7; TCRdb selects TRBD1, and the lack of DNA leaves this call unchecked. The CDR3 totals 14 residues. From germline, CDR1 is SGHDT and CDR2 YYEEEE. The CDR3 reads CASSPGFGTYEQYF.

The V and J genes are TRBV28 and TRBJ2-5; TCRdb selects TRBD1, and the lack of DNA leaves this call unchecked. The CDR3 contains 15 residues. Germline V gives CDR1 MDHEN, CDR2 SYDVKM. CDR3 loop: CASNPGTGGGETQYF.

The chain is built from TRBV12-3 or TRBV12-4 and TRBJ2-1; TCRdb gives TRBD2 as the D gene, but with no DNA this cannot be confirmed. This CDR3 comprises 17 residues. The CDR3 reads CASSFPGGSTSTHEQFF.

The chain combines TRBV7-8 with TRBJ1-1. The CDR3 loop spans 15 amino acids. Germline V lookup: CDR1 SGHVS, CDR2 FQNEAQ. CDR3 in amino acids: CASSLPGRVRVEAFF.

This rearrangement joins TRBV13 to TRBJ2-3; TCRdb reports TRBD1, a call that lacks DNA to check it against. The CDR3 has 15 amino acids. The V gene's germline CDR1 is PRHDT and CDR2 FYEKMQ (reference sequence). CDR3 region: CASSGRVVGTDTQYF.

This sequence joins TRBV29-1 and TRBJ2-7; the TCRdb call, TRBD2, lacks DNA for checking. This CDR3 has 16 amino acids. The germline CDR1 and CDR2 sequences are SQVTM and ANQGSEA. The CDR3 here is CSVDGLAGGGTYEQYF.

The V call is TRBV2, the J call TRBJ2-3; the D call of TRBD1 rests on TCRdb alone, since no DNA is present to check it. The germline CDR1 and CDR2 sequences are SNHLY and FYNNEI. This CDR3 region has 12 residues. CDR3 protein: CASKGGTDTQYF.

The CDR3 loop is CSARTSGSSAKETQYF. V and J are TRBV20-1 and TRBJ2-5; TCRdb indicates TRBD2, and absent DNA this call remains unverified. The CDR3 length is 16 residues. Per the germline V gene, CDR1 is DFQATT and CDR2 is SNEGSKA (reference sequence).

This chain connects TRBV24-1 to TRBJ1-2. The CDR3 spans 14 residues. CDR1 is KGHDR and CDR2 is SFDVKD in the germline V gene. The CDR3 loop is CATSDLEFAYGYTF.

The chain uses TRBV6-2 or TRBV6-3 and TRBJ2-7; the D call of TRBD1 rests on TCRdb alone, since no DNA is present to check it. Germline CDR1 is MNHEY and CDR2 is SVGEGT. This CDR3 is 15 amino acids long. CDR3 amino acids: CASSYYPGDSYEQYF.

The rearrangement links TRBV6-5 to TRBJ2-1. This CDR3 contains 12 residues. Germline V gene data show CDR1 as MNHEY and CDR2 as SVGAGI. The CDR3 sequence is CASMSLGNEQFF.

V usage is TRBV20-1 and J usage is TRBJ2-7; TCRdb indicates TRBD1, and absent DNA this call remains unverified. Germline values: CDR1 DFQATT, CDR2 SNEGSKA (reference sequence). The CDR3 sequence is 14 residues long. The CDR3: CSARGGDSFYEQYF.

This rearrangement joins TRBV7-9 to TRBJ1-1. The CDR3 covers 13 residues. CDR1 and CDR2 (germline): SEHNR, FQNEAQ (reference sequence). CDR3 amino acids: CASSLATSGEAFF.

The chain is built from TRBV10-3 and TRBJ2-3; TCRdb outputs TRBD1, but without DNA this stays unchecked. Germline assignment: CDR1 ENHRY and CDR2 SYGVKD. The CDR3 is made up of 13 amino acids. The CDR3: CAISETGSNTQYF.

This rearrangement joins TRBV7-9 to TRBJ2-1; the D call from TCRdb, TRBD2, cannot be confirmed without DNA. CDR3 length equals 15 residues. The V gene's germline CDR1 is SEHNR and CDR2 FQNEAQ (reference sequence). The CDR3 sequence: CASRPTSGIYNEQFF.

V usage is TRBV4-1 and J usage is TRBJ2-1. The CDR3 runs to 16 residues. Germline CDR1 and CDR2: MGHRA and YSYEKL. The CDR3 region is CASSQVQAGPNRKQFF.